A selection of T cell receptor beta chains follows, all from one sample in a study of shared clonotypes between healthy human individuals. This table comes from immunoSEQ multiplex PCR, and its TCRdb copy is limited to in-frame clones, with some not included. Found here are about 1.1 million clones, about 80% of them singletons; the top ten hold more than 0.85%. The sample taken for sequencing was memory CD4+ T cells from PBMCs. These receptors came from a man between 18 and 29 years old in good health. Some clones in this sample may be carry-over from other donors' samples. Both conserved end residues are part of each CDR3. A D gene is named only where the DNA matches it firmly. The size field is filled for only some rows; it gives once, few, many or a size class.

d_call	j_call	v_call	clone_size	cdr3_nt	cdr3_aa
TRBD2	TRBJ2-7	TRBV7-8	.	TGTGCCAGCAGCCCCCCAACCGGACTAGCGGGCGTTATAACCTACGAGCAGTACTTC	CASSPPTGLAGVITYEQYF
TRBD2	TRBJ2-3	TRBV29-1	.	TGCAGCATCACCCCGCCGGCGGGGGTTGCAGATACGCAGTATTTT	CSITPPAGVADTQYF
TRBD1	TRBJ1-2	TRBV20-1	.	TGCAAATCAAGGGACAGGGACGGCTACACCTTC	CKSRDRDGYTF
TRBD1	TRBJ1-5	TRBV9	few	TGTGCCAGCAGCCCAGGGACAGATCAGCCCCAGCATTTT	CASSPGTDQPQHF
.	TRBJ2-3	TRBV28	once	TGTGCCAGCAGTTCCGGACAGACCACAGATACGCAGTATTTT	CASSSGQTTDTQYF
.	TRBJ2-2	TRBV2	.	TGTGCCAGCAGTCGGACAGCGAACACCGGGGAGCTGTTTTTT	CASSRTANTGELFF
TRBD1	TRBJ1-1	TRBV7-9	.	TGTGCCAGCAGCTCCCATTCACCTGGACAGGGCAAAGCTTTCTTT	CASSSHSPGQGKAFF
TRBD1	TRBJ2-5	TRBV7-6	.	TGTGCCAGCAGCTTAGACAGGGGGCGCGGCGAGACCCAGTACTTC	CASSLDRGRGETQYF
TRBD1	TRBJ2-3	TRBV5-1	.	TGCGCCAGCAGCTTGGGAAGGGGCAGGGGGACAGATACGCAGTATTTT	CASSLGRGRGTDTQYF
.	TRBJ2-7	TRBV10-3	.	TGTGCCATCAGTGATAGGCCCGGGAGCTACGAGCAGTACTTC	CAISDRPGSYEQYF
.	TRBJ2-7	TRBV5-1	.	TGCGCCAGCTTCCCGGCGTCACCCCAGTATGGTATTTCCTACGAGCAGTACTTC	CASFPASPQYGISYEQYF
TRBD1	TRBJ1-1	TRBV28	.	TGTGCCAGCAGTCCCCGAGGCAGGGGGGGAACTCCTGAAGCTTTCTTT	CASSPRGRGGTPEAFF
.	TRBJ1-1	TRBV10-3	.	TGTGCCATCAGTGAGTCGTTAGTTTCGGGGGCCCCGAACACTGAAGCTTTCTTT	CAISESLVSGAPNTEAFF
.	TRBJ2-7	TRBV28	.	TGTGCCAGCAGTTTAGGTCCCTCCACCGGCGAGCAGTACTTC	CASSLGPSTGEQYF
TRBD1	TRBJ2-7	TRBV28	.	TGTGCCAGCAGTTTAGAGGGACAGGGCCATCAGTACTTC	CASSLEGQGHQYF
TRBD1	TRBJ1-5	TRBV28	.	TGTGCCAGCAGTGTTGACAGGGGAATGGATAGCAATCAGCCCCAGCATTTT	CASSVDRGMDSNQPQHF
.	TRBJ2-1	TRBV9	.	TGTGCCAGCAGCCCCTCCTCCGGGAACTACAATGAGCAGTTCTTC	CASSPSSGNYNEQFF
TRBD1	TRBJ2-1	TRBV7-6	once	TGTGCCAGCAGCTTGCGGGACAGGGTAGACAATGAGCAGTTCTTC	CASSLRDRVDNEQFF
TRBD1	TRBJ1-2	TRBV6-6	.	TGTGCCAGCAGCCGGACAGGCGTCGAGGGTGGCTACACCTTC	CASSRTGVEGGYTF
TRBD2	TRBJ2-1	TRBV5-8	.	TGTGCCAGCAGCTTGGGAACTAGCGGCTCCTACAATGAGCAGTTCTTC	CASSLGTSGSYNEQFF